The 28 T cell receptor beta chains listed next were all sequenced from one sample in a study of T cell responses to AZD1222 COVID-19 vaccine. Libraries were prepared by immunoSEQ multiplex PCR; TCRdb keeps only in-frame clonotypes and omits some of them. The sample lists around 140,000 clones; about nine tenths were seen once. The material sequenced was peripheral blood, taken 28 days after the second AZD1222 dose. The receptors stem from an adult who received the AZD1222 COVID-19 vaccine.

The rearrangement joins TRBV19 to TRBJ1-1; 7 bases are a match to TRBD1. The CDR3 length is 14 residues. Unmatched junction bases numbered 2, after V lost 3 bases and J lost 1 base. Germline assignment: CDR1 LNHDA and CDR2 SQIVND (reference sequence). This CDR3 is CASSITGANTEAFF. The CDR3 DNA reads as TGTGCCAGTAGTATTACAGGGGCGAACACTGAAGCTTTCTTT.

DNA for the CDR3: TGTGCCAGCTCACCCGGAAATAGCGGAGATACGCAGTATTTT. Translating gives CASSPGNSGDTQYF. V usage is TRBV18 and J usage is TRBJ2-3; a possible D gene is TRBD2 (6 bases). The CDR3 spans 14 residues. Germline V gene sequence: CDR1 KGHSH, CDR2 LQKENI. Trimming removed 3 bases at V and 5 bases at J, with 12 bases between.

This clone has a handful of counts. The chain carries TRBV6-5 and TRBJ2-2; TRBD1 matches at 10 bases. The CDR3 loop spans 14 amino acids. Unmatched junction bases numbered 4, after V lost 6 bases and J lost 6 bases. CDR1 is MNHEY, CDR2 SVGAGI, per germline. The DNA for the CDR3 is TGTGCCAGCAGAGGACAGGGGGAGGCCGGGGAGCTGTTTTTT. The encoded protein is CASRGQGEAGELFF.

This sequence joins TRBV6-5 and TRBJ1-2; D is perhaps TRBD1 (6 bases). The CDR3 covers 15 residues. Per the germline V gene, CDR1 is MNHEY and CDR2 is SVGAGI. V lost 6 bases to trimming and J lost 4 bases, with 18 bases between them. CDR3 DNA sequence: TGTGCCAGCAGCCCCCCCCTGGGGGCCGGCTATGGCTACACCTTC. Amino acid sequence: CASSPPLGAGYGYTF.

The chain is built from TRBV5-1 and TRBJ2-7, with 10 bases identical to TRBD1. The CDR3 spans 14 residues. After removal of 0 bases from V and 5 bases from J, the junction contained 2 bases not matched to a gene. From germline, CDR1 is SGHRS and CDR2 YFSETQ. The CDR3 spells CASSLGQGANEQYV. The CDR3 region has the DNA TGCGCCAGCAGCTTGGGACAGGGGGCGAACGAGCAGTACGTC.

The chain couples TRBV11-2 to TRBJ2-3; 11 nucleotides match TRBD2. V shed 2 bases, J shed 0 bases, and the junction held 7 bases outside the gene matches. Germline CDR1 and CDR2: SGHAT and FQNNGV. The CDR3 spans 18 residues. The CDR3 sequence: CASSLLAGGTPSTDTQYF. The CDR3 region has the DNA TGTGCCAGCAGCTTACTAGCGGGGGGAACTCCTAGCACAGATACGCAGTATTTT.

J is TRBJ2-5 and V is TRBV5-5, with 9 bases matching TRBD2. V lost 5 bases, J lost 5 bases, and 7 bases stayed unmatched. The CDR3 length is 14 residues. CDR1 is SGHKS and CDR2 is YYEKEE in the germline V gene (reference sequence). CDR3 sequence (DNA): TGTGCCAGCAGTCTGACTAGCGGACCGGAGACCCAGTACTTC. This gives the protein CASSLTSGPETQYF.

The V call is TRBV7-8, the J call TRBJ1-2; 8 positions agree with TRBD1. The CDR3 extends over 13 amino acids. V lost 4 bases to trimming and J lost 8 bases; unmatched junction nucleotides: 6. Germline assignment: CDR1 SGHVS and CDR2 FQNEAQ. The CDR3 protein is CASSYTGGGGYTF. The CDR3 region has the DNA TGTGCCAGCAGCTATACAGGGGGGGGAGGCTACACCTTC.

This sequence joins TRBV6-6 and TRBJ1-2; 9 positions agree with TRBD1. CDR1 is MNHNY, CDR2 SVGAGI, per germline (reference sequence). This CDR3 has 14 amino acids. Trimming took 5 bases from V and 6 from J; bases not matched to a gene: 7. CDR3 protein: CASSPGDRAHGYTF. CDR3 coding DNA: TGTGCCAGCAGTCCGGGGGACAGGGCCCATGGCTACACCTTC.

The chain couples TRBV27 to TRBJ1-2; TRBD1 agrees at 9 bases. V shed 6 bases and J 8 bases; nucleotides not matched to a gene: 13. Germline lookup yields CDR1 MNHEY and CDR2 SMNVEV (reference sequence). This CDR3 has 15 residues. As DNA, the CDR3 is TGTGCCAGCAGCCGACAGGGGGTGGGCAGAGGAGGCTACACCTTC. Its protein is CASSRQGVGRGGYTF.

The chain employs TRBV12-5 and TRBJ2-1; TRBD1 might be the D (5 bases). V was cut by 0 bases and J by 3 bases, with 15 bases left in between. The CDR3 contains 17 residues. Germline CDR1 is LGHNT and CDR2 is FRNRAP. For the CDR3, the DNA is TGTGCTAGTGGTTTGGTGGTCACAGGTACCCACTACAATGAGCAGTTCTTC. Its protein product is CASGLVVTGTHYNEQFF.

This chain joins TRBV5-4 and TRBJ2-6; 12 bases map to TRBD2. Germline CDR1 is SGHNT and CDR2 is YYREEE (reference sequence). The CDR3 is made up of 18 amino acids. Germline trimming cut 4 bases from V and 2 bases from J; bases unmatched to any gene: 7. The CDR3 region is CASSARLAGAAGANVLTF. In DNA, the CDR3 is TGTGCCAGCAGCGCCCGACTAGCGGGAGCGGCTGGGGCCAACGTCCTGACTTTC.

The chain combines TRBV7-8 with TRBJ2-1, with D possibly being TRBD2 (6 bases). Germline CDR1 and CDR2: SGHVS and FQNEAQ. V lost 1 base and J lost 0, with 10 bases in between. There are 16 residues in the CDR3. CDR3 DNA sequence: TGTGCCAGCAGCTTAGTGGCGGGGAGCTCCTACAATGAGCAGTTCTTC. Its protein product is CASSLVAGSSYNEQFF.

The V gene is TRBV7-2, the J gene TRBJ2-7, with a tentative D call TRBD2 (7 bases). With 2 bases removed from V and 3 bases from J, the gap between germline ends came to 14 bases. The CDR3 spans 15 residues. In germline, CDR1 is SGHTA, CDR2 FQGNSA. CDR3 amino acids: CASSLNPGGHYEQYF. The CDR3 DNA follows: TGTGCCAGCAGCTTAAATCCGGGGGGCCACTACGAGCAGTACTTC.

This rearrangement joins TRBV3-1 (or the pseudogene TRBV3-2) to TRBJ1-2, with D perhaps matching TRBD1 (5 bases). Germline V gene sequence: CDR1 LGHDT, CDR2 YNNKEL (reference sequence). CDR3 length: 14 amino acids. The V end lost 7 bases, the J end lost 5 bases, and 17 bases lay between the germline ends. The DNA of the CDR3 is TGTGCCAGCAACAGCGCACTTGGGGGTTATGGCTACACCTTC. Encoded protein: CASNSALGGYGYTF.

The chain employs TRBV5-5 and TRBJ1-6; TRBD1 matches at 12 bases. CDR1 is SGHKS and CDR2 is YYEKEE in the germline V gene (reference sequence). The CDR3 extends over 16 amino acids. Trimming cost V 6 bases and J 7 bases; bases outside gene matches: 8. Here the CDR3 reads CASTKIGTGGNSPLHF. The CDR3 bases are TGTGCCAGCACCAAAATTGGGACAGGGGGCAATTCACCCCTCCACTTT.

This chain joins TRBV18 and TRBJ1-2, with D uncertain. The CDR3 runs 13 residues. The V end was cut by 5 bases, the J end by 6 bases, with 13 bases between. Germline V lookup: CDR1 KGHSH, CDR2 LQKENI. The CDR3 nucleotides read TGTGCCAGCTCAGTCGAGGTTCGGGATGGCTACACCTTC. This gives the protein CASSVEVRDGYTF.

The chain combines TRBV10-2 with TRBJ1-1; D ambiguous. The CDR3 is made up of 12 amino acids. Germline V gene sequence: CDR1 WSHSY, CDR2 SAAADI. V was pared by 10 bases and J by 1 base, with 10 bases between. The CDR3 protein is CAIKDPNTEAFF. Written as DNA, the CDR3 is TGCGCCATAAAGGACCCGAACACTGAAGCTTTCTTT.

The rearrangement joins TRBV18 to TRBJ1-2, with a possible D match to TRBD1 (6 bases). CDR1 KGHSH and CDR2 LQKENI come from the germline V gene. CDR3 length equals 15 residues. Trimming stripped 4 bases from V and 4 bases from J, with 16 bases between. CDR3 nucleotides: TGTGCCAGCTCACTCATGGACAGTTCCTCCTATGGCTACACCTTC. It specifies CASSLMDSSSYGYTF.

This chain connects TRBV9 to TRBJ1-2; D not resolved. This CDR3 region has 16 residues. Germline V CDR1 and CDR2: SGDLS, YYNGEE. V dropped 3 bases and J dropped 5 bases, with 20 bases sitting between them. CDR3 loop: CASSAGPLGYYYGYTF. Written as DNA, the CDR3 is TGTGCCAGCAGCGCCGGACCTTTGGGATATTATTATGGCTACACCTTC.

The rearrangement links TRBV27 to TRBJ2-7; 12 nucleotides agree with TRBD2. The germline V gene has CDR1 MNHEY and CDR2 SMNVEV (reference sequence). Unmatched junction bases numbered 2, after V lost 4 bases and J lost 1 base. The CDR3 has 15 amino acids. DNA for the CDR3: TGTGCCAGCAGTTCTCTAGCGGGGGGGTCCTACGAGCAGTACTTC. Translating gives CASSSLAGGSYEQYF.

The rearrangement joins TRBV12-3 or TRBV12-4 to TRBJ1-3, with unresolved D. The V and J ends lost 5 bases and 8 bases respectively, with 13 bases between them. The CDR3 is made up of 13 amino acids. The CDR3 DNA reads TGTGCCAGCAGTCCCCGACCCCGCGACACCATATATTTT. The encoded protein is CASSPRPRDTIYF.

The chain carries TRBV6-5 and TRBJ1-1; D gene ambiguous. This CDR3 contains 11 residues. V gave up 7 bases and J gave up 0 bases, with 3 bases separating them. Germline V gives CDR1 MNHEY, CDR2 SVGAGI. CDR3 nucleotide sequence: TGTGCCAGCACCCTGAACACTGAAGCTTTCTTT. Amino acid sequence: CASTLNTEAFF.

To note about this clone: This sample also contains other DNA sequences that code for the same CDR3. This chain uses TRBV30 with TRBJ1-2, with TRBD1 as a possible D gene (6 bases). Germline-derived CDR1 and CDR2 are GTSNPN and SVGIG (reference sequence). The germline V and J ends were trimmed by 3 bases and 3 bases, with 8 bases remaining between them. This CDR3 has 12 amino acids. The CDR3 bases are TGTGCCTGGAGCAGGGGTGACTATGGCTACACCTTC. The encoded protein is CAWSRGDYGYTF.

V usage is TRBV6-5 and J usage is TRBJ2-7; TRBD1 might be the D (5 bases). V was shortened by 0 bases and J by 3 bases, with 9 bases between the two germline ends. Germline-derived CDR1 and CDR2 are MNHEY and SVGAGI. The CDR3 sequence is 14 residues long. The CDR3 DNA reads as TGTGCCAGCAGTTACTCCCACAGGTTCTACGAGCAGTACTTC. Protein: CASSYSHRFYEQYF.

The CDR3 sequence is CASRGQGSGEAFF. CDR3 coding DNA: TGCGCCAGCAGGGGCCAGGGGTCGGGCGAAGCTTTCTTT. The chain combines TRBV10-1 with TRBJ1-1; tentative D call: TRBD1 (6 bases). The CDR3 has 13 residues. Germline V gives CDR1 WNHNN, CDR2 SYGVQD (reference sequence). Trimming took 6 bases from V and 8 from J, leaving 16 bases between them.

This chain links TRBV15 with TRBJ1-1; D call uncertain. The ends were cut back, 3 bases at V and 0 bases at J, with 5 bases in the middle. From germline, CDR1 is LNHNV and CDR2 YYDKDF (reference sequence). CDR3 size: 13 residues. In nucleotides, the CDR3 is TGTGCCACCAGCAGTTTGATGAACACTGAAGCTTTCTTT. This gives the protein CATSSLMNTEAFF.

On this clone itself: Other DNA sequences within the sample encode an identical CDR3. CDR3 nucleotides: TGTGCCAGCAGCCAAGAGGGGGGCACTGAAGCTTTCTTT. Protein: CASSQEGGTEAFF. The genes are TRBV3-1 (or the pseudogene TRBV3-2) and TRBJ1-1, with D possibly being TRBD1 (5 bases). The CDR3 contains 13 residues. Deletions cut 0 bases from V and 4 bases from J, with 6 bases between. Germline loops: CDR1 LGHDT, CDR2 YNNKEL (reference sequence).